A selection of T cell receptor beta chains follows, all from one sample in a study of blood T cell repertoires in COVID-19. Data came from immunoSEQ multiplex PCR; TCRdb stores just in-frame clones and leaves some out. The sample records roughly 210,000 clones, about 87% being singletons. Sequenced input: peripheral blood. The receptors derive from a man in his 70s with acute or convalescent COVID-19. The CDR3 runs from the conserved cysteine through the conserved F or W. The D gene is left open where the match is weak. Where a row states a size, it is once, few, many or the class of an expanded clone; other rows omit it.

>TRBV5-5|.|TRBJ2-5|.
CASSSPGGDSETQYF
TGTGCCAGCAGCTCTCCGGGCGGGGATTCAGAGACCCAGTACTTC
>TRBV3-1/TRBV3-2|.|TRBJ1-1|.
CASSREGPEAFF
TGTGCCAGCAGCCGTGAGGGCCCTGAGGCTTTCTTT
>TRBV7-3|.|TRBJ2-1|.
CASSFLGGTGEQFF
TGTGCCAGCAGCTTCCTCGGGGGGACAGGTGAGCAGTTCTTC
>TRBV28|.|TRBJ1-5|TRBD1
CASSFSTGGNQPQHF
TGTGCCAGCAGTTTCTCTACAGGGGGCAATCAGCCCCAGCATTTT
>TRBV6-2/TRBV6-3|.|TRBJ2-1|TRBD1
CASSNTGGFEQFF
TGTGCCAGCAGCAACACAGGGGGCTTTGAGCAGTTCTTC
>TRBV14|.|TRBJ2-7|.
CASSHTSTTYEQYF
TGTGCCAGCAGCCACACATCCACTACCTACGAGCAGTACTTC
>TRBV5-1|.|TRBJ2-7|.
CASSLAGGAGYEQYF
TGCGCCAGCAGCTTGGCCGGAGGGGCGGGGTACGAGCAGTACTTC
>TRBV4-2|.|TRBJ1-1|.
CASSQGEGMRTEAFF
TGTGCCAGCAGCCAAGGGGAGGGGATGAGAACTGAAGCTTTCTTT
>TRBV7-3|.|TRBJ2-2|.
CASSGLRGTGELFF
TGTGCCAGCAGTGGGCTCCGTGGAACCGGGGAGCTGTTTTTT
>TRBV6-1|.|TRBJ1-6|TRBD1
CASSGKTGQNNSPLHF
TGTGCCAGCAGTGGGAAGACGGGACAGAACAATTCACCCCTCCACTTT
>TRBV19|once|TRBJ1-5|TRBD1
CASSLTGGGNNQPQHF
TGTGCCAGTAGTCTCACAGGGGGTGGGAACAATCAGCCCCAGCATTTT
>TRBV6-5|.|TRBJ2-3|TRBD2
CASGLADTDTQYF
TGTGCCAGCGGACTAGCGGACACAGATACGCAGTATTTT
>TRBV28|.|TRBJ1-5|.
CASSWSPRRGNQPQHF
TGTGCCAGCAGTTGGTCGCCCCGACGGGGCAATCAGCCCCAGCATTTT
>TRBV2|.|TRBJ1-2|TRBD1
CASRPKTGEAHGYTF
TGTGCCAGCAGGCCCAAGACAGGGGAGGCGCATGGCTACACCTTC
>TRBV9|.|TRBJ2-1|.
CASSATGWEQFF
TGTGCCAGCAGCGCGACTGGATGGGAGCAGTTCTTC
>TRBV12-5|.|TRBJ2-3|.
CASGLVLRDRGDTQYF
TGTGCTAGTGGTTTGGTACTACGGGATCGGGGAGATACGCAGTATTTT
>TRBV18|.|TRBJ2-1|.
CASSPQGRSSYNEQFF
TGTGCCAGCTCACCCCAGGGGCGGAGCTCCTACAATGAGCAGTTCTTC
>TRBV6-5|.|TRBJ2-7|.
CASSGDRYAYEQYF
TGTGCCAGCAGCGGAGACAGGTACGCCTACGAGCAGTACTTC
>TRBV4-2|.|TRBJ1-4|.
CASSQETGWDEKLFF
TGTGCCAGCAGCCAAGAAACAGGGTGGGATGAAAAACTGTTTTTT
>TRBV30|.|TRBJ1-3|.
CAWSVGIQGNTIYF
TGTGCCTGGAGTGTAGGCATACAGGGAAACACCATATATTTT
>TRBV12-3/TRBV12-4|.|TRBJ2-7|TRBD2
CASSSLADEQYF
TGTGCCAGCAGTTCTCTAGCGGACGAGCAGTACTTC
>TRBV9|.|TRBJ2-3|.
CASSPRGFPDTQYF
TGTGCCAGCAGCCCTAGGGGATTCCCAGATACGCAGTATTTT
>TRBV7-8|.|TRBJ1-5|.
CASSPGVGRWPQHF
TGTGCCAGCAGCCCCGGGGTGGGCAGATGGCCCCAGCATTTT
>TRBV5-1|.|TRBJ1-1|.
CASLADSRVGTEAFF
TGCGCCAGCCTAGCAGATTCTAGGGTGGGCACTGAAGCTTTCTTT
>TRBV7-9|.|TRBJ1-2|.
CASTPAGGSYGYTF
TGTGCCAGTACGCCGGCGGGGGGTTCCTATGGCTACACCTTC
>TRBV6-5|.|TRBJ2-1|TRBD1
CASSYGGTGGYNEQFF
TGTGCCAGCAGTTACGGGGGGACAGGGGGTTACAATGAGCAGTTCTTC
>TRBV7-2|.|TRBJ2-7|TRBD2
CASSLALAGVEQYF
TGTGCCAGCAGCTTAGCACTAGCGGGAGTCGAGCAGTACTTC
>TRBV21-1|.|TRBJ1-5|.
CASTERGGVYSNQPQHF
TGTGCCAGCACCGAAAGAGGGGGAGTCTATAGCAATCAGCCCCAGCATTTT
>TRBV3-1/TRBV3-2|.|TRBJ2-5|TRBD2
CASSQDRASGRSETQYF
TGTGCCAGCAGCCAAGATCGGGCTAGCGGGAGGAGTGAGACCCAGTACTTC
>TRBV7-2|once|TRBJ2-7|.
CASSLNTGTLVGEQYF
TGTGCCAGCAGCTTAAATACAGGGACCTTAGTTGGCGAGCAGTACTTC
>TRBV29-1|few|TRBJ2-5|TRBD1
CSVSDRGQVETQYF
TGCAGCGTTTCGGACAGGGGGCAGGTGGAGACCCAGTACTTC
>TRBV12-5|.|TRBJ2-3|TRBD2
CASGLTAGAVQDTQYF
TGTGCTAGTGGTTTGACGGCGGGAGCTGTTCAGGATACGCAGTATTTT
>TRBV28|.|TRBJ1-1|.
CASSSQGQGSTEAFF
TGTGCCAGCAGTTCCCAGGGGCAGGGGTCCACTGAAGCTTTCTTT
>TRBV27|.|TRBJ2-7|.
CASSFGGNSYEQYF
TGTGCCAGCAGTTTCGGCGGGAACTCCTACGAGCAGTACTTC
>TRBV7-2|.|TRBJ2-5|TRBD1
CASSLALTGWETQYF
TGTGCCAGCAGCTTAGCCCTGACAGGGTGGGAGACCCAGTACTTC
>TRBV6-1|.|TRBJ1-5|TRBD1
CASCDRVRYQPQHF
TGTGCCAGCTGTGACAGGGTACGGTATCAGCCCCAGCATTTT
>TRBV24-1|.|TRBJ2-1|.
CATSGLYNEQFF
TGTGCCACCAGTGGTCTCTACAATGAGCAGTTCTTC
>TRBV19|.|TRBJ1-4|.
CASRGIGGEKLFF
TGTGCCAGTAGAGGGATAGGGGGAGAAAAACTGTTTTTT
>TRBV4-1|.|TRBJ2-3|TRBD2
CASSRTTSGLSSYTDTQYF
TGCGCCAGCAGCCGGACGACTAGCGGGTTATCCTCTTACACAGATACGCAGTATTTT
>TRBV6-2/TRBV6-3|.|TRBJ1-5|.
CASSRSNQPQHF
TGTGCCAGCAGTCGTAGCAATCAGCCCCAGCATTTT
>TRBV28|.|TRBJ2-5|TRBD1
CASSSPGTGGYETQYF
TGTGCCAGCAGTTCCCCCGGGACAGGGGGCTATGAGACCCAGTACTTC
>TRBV2|.|TRBJ1-2|TRBD1
CASGQGSYGYTF
TGTGCCAGCGGACAGGGTAGCTATGGCTACACCTTC